The 3 T cell receptor beta chains below come from one sample, sequenced in a study of Ad26.COV2.S vaccination and SARS-CoV-2 variants. Treatment reported: around 19 received Ad26.COV2.S at low or high dose, single or two shots; roughly five received placebo; per-sample allocation not given. Day 63 after the first injection of vaccine or placebo was the sampling time. TCRdb's copy holds only in-frame clones and misses some; the assay was immunoSEQ multiplex PCR. Of a few hundred thousand clones in the sample, 88% were seen once. Source: peripheral blood, taken in a trial of Ad26.COV2.S vaccine versus placebo. Receptors originate from a person aged 18-65 years who received the Ad26.COV2.S COVID-19 vaccine or a placebo.

The chain uses TRBV11-2 and TRBJ1-6; D not resolved. The V and J ends lost 3 bases and 7 bases respectively, with 7 bases between them. Germline values: CDR1 SGHAT, CDR2 FQNNGV. The CDR3 is made up of 13 amino acids. The CDR3 coding sequence is TGTGCCAGCAGCTTGGTTTACAATTCACCCCTCCACTTT. This sequence encodes CASSLVYNSPLHF.

The J gene is TRBJ2-2, the V gene TRBV4-2; TRBD2 matches 7 bases. The CDR3 is 18 amino acids. CDR1 is LGHNA, CDR2 YNFKEQ, per germline. Unmatched junction bases numbered 16, after V lost 3 bases and J lost 6 bases. CDR3 amino acids: CASSQASGTNRLAGELFF. CDR3 bases: TGTGCCAGCAGCCAGGCCTCGGGGACTAACCGTTTGGCCGGGGAGCTGTTTTTT.

The chain is built from TRBV9 and TRBJ2-7; D not resolved. The CDR3 consists of 16 residues. Between the trimmed V and J ends, which lost 0 bases and 2 bases, there was a span of 15 bases. Germline CDR1 reads SGDLS; CDR2 reads YYNGEE. CDR3 nucleotide sequence: TGTGCCAGCAGCGTAGGGCAGGCAGCCTCAACCTACGAGCAGTACTTC. It encodes CASSVGQAASTYEQYF. Drawing the rest from reference TRBV9 and TRBJ2-7, the complete variable domain is DSGVTQTPKHLITATGQRVTLRCSPRSGDLSVYWYQQSLDQGLQFLIQYYNGEERAKGNILERFSAQQFPDLHSELNLSSLELGDSALYFCASSVGQAASTYEQYFGPGTRLTVT.